The sequence of this T cell receptor (beta chain) was determined in a study of blood T cell repertoires in COVID-19. Study background: Acute and convalescent COVID-19 samples came from the United States, Italy and Spain.

Germline CDR1 reads SGHRS; CDR2 reads YFSETQ. There are 16 residues in the CDR3. Germline trimming cut 3 bases from V and 4 bases from J; bases unmatched to any gene: 8. The method was immunoSEQ multiplex PCR; TCRdb's version includes in-frame clones alone and lacks a portion of them. Seen here are 40,000 to 50,000 clones, approximately 90% observed once, and the top ten hold 3% to 3.5%. This clone was counted once. The TCR sequence derives from a woman aged 45-65 years who had recovered from COVID-19. The specimen sequenced was PBMCs or T cells enriched from blood (not recorded which). This rearrangement joins TRBV5-1 to TRBJ2-2, with TRBD1 matching 8 bases. Here the CDR3 reads CASSYSGGRSTGELFF. CDR3 nucleotide sequence: TGCGCCAGCAGCTACTCAGGGGGCAGGAGCACCGGGGAGCTGTTTTTT.